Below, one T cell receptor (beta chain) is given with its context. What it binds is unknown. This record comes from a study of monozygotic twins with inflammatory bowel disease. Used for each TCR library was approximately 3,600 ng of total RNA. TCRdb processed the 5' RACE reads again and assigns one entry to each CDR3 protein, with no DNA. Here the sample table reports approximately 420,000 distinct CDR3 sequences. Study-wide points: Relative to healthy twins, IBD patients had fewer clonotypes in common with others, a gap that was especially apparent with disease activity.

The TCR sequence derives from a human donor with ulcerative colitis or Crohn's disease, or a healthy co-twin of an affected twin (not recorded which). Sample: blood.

The CDR3: CASSVGGRGEKLFF. The J gene is TRBJ1-4, the V gene TRBV7-9; the D gene TCRdb calls, TRBD1, cannot be checked with no DNA. This CDR3 is built from 14 residues. Germline lookup yields CDR1 SEHNR and CDR2 FQNEAQ (reference sequence).